This TCR beta chain came from a study of radiation and T cells in renal cell carcinoma. On the study more broadly: Nephrectomy followed 15 Gy stereotactic body radiation by 4 weeks.

Comments on this clone: The antigen is undetermined.

The time point denotes: baseline pretreatment blood. Sample treatment: 15 Gy SBRT to primary tumor, nephrectomy 4 weeks later. Blood was sampled at baseline, 2 weeks and 4 weeks after SBRT. V lost 6 bases, J lost 1 base, and 10 bases stayed unmatched. The length of the CDR3 is 16 residues. Germline loops: CDR1 MRHNA, CDR2 SNTAGT. Clones were sequenced by immunoSEQ multiplex PCR, and TCRdb holds only the in-frame ones, with some missing. In the table there are 130,000 to 150,000 clones, 88% of which are singletons. General observations from the study: Top tumor clonotypes rose in blood 2 weeks post-radiation, then contracted.

The rearrangement uses TRBV6-4 and TRBJ2-7; 9 nucleotides line up with TRBD2. This TCR came from a woman in her 70s with renal cell carcinoma. Sequencing was performed on blood, taken from a patient whose treatment included radiotherapy and nephrectomy. The CDR3 protein is CASSAGGGERSYEQYF. Here the CDR3 DNA reads TGTGCCAGCAGCGCCGGCGGGGGGGAACGGTCCTACGAGCAGTACTTC.